This TCR beta chain was retrieved from a study of beta chain features in type 1 diabetes. In this sample, this clone turned up many times. The authors reverse transcribed all of the isolated RNA, so sequencing captured expressed TCRB transcripts. Assay used: immunoSEQ multiplex PCR; TCRdb lists only in-frame clones, some missing. Altogether 150,000 to 190,000 clones are present, around 8.5% being singletons, with the ten largest covering 0.5% to 0.65%. CDR1 is LGHNA, CDR2 YSLEER, per germline. J gave up 5 bases and V 3 bases, and 9 bases lay outside the gene matches. The CDR3 covers 16 residues. The gene calls are TRBV4-3 and TRBJ2-5, with 10 bases matching TRBD2. The sequence derives from a man aged 18 to 29 in good health. Sequenced: central memory CD4+ T cells from blood. The CDR3 DNA is TGCGCCAGCAGCCAGTCCTGGACTAGCGGTGGGGAGACCCAGTACTTC. Protein sequence: CASSQSWTSGGETQYF.